This is a list of T cell receptor beta chains from one sample in a study of OX40 agonist ivuxolimab in advanced cancers. The assay was immunoSEQ multiplex PCR, and TCRdb's table has in-frame clones only and misses some. The sample records 80,000 or so clones, around 82% being singletons. The specimen was CD4+ or CD8+ T cells sorted from blood, collected in a trial of the OX40 agonist ivuxolimab. The source of these receptors is an adult with an advanced solid tumor such as melanoma, head and neck, liver or kidney cancer. Both conserved end residues are part of each CDR3. D genes are given only for firm matches. Clone size is shown for a subset of rows, as once, few, many or a class of expanded clone.

TRBJ1-2 - TRBV7-2 - TGTGCCAGCAGCTTAGAGAGGAGGGCAGGGGCTAGGTATGGCTACACCTTC CASSLERRAGARYGYTF
TRBJ2-3 once TRBV2 - TGTGCCAGCGGTTATGTCCGCACAGATACGCAGTATTTT CASGYVRTDTQYF
TRBJ1-2 - TRBV5-5 - TGTGCCAGCAGCTCCACCGACAGGAACTATGGCTACACCTTC CASSSTDRNYGYTF
TRBJ1-3 - TRBV9 TRBD1 TGTGCCAGCAGCGTAGGTGACAGGGGGAGAAACACCATATATTTT CASSVGDRGRNTIYF
TRBJ2-1 - TRBV5-4 TRBD2 TGTGCCAGCAGCTTAGGGGGGACTAGTAGTAATGAGCAGTTCTTC CASSLGGTSSNEQFF
TRBJ1-2 - TRBV6-5 - TGTGCCAGCAGTTACTCGGGGTCTCACCCCACGGGCTACACCTTC CASSYSGSHPTGYTF
TRBJ1-6 - TRBV14 - TGTGCCAGCAGCCGTGGCCTCGATTCACCCCTCCACTTT CASSRGLDSPLHF
TRBJ1-1 - TRBV18 - TGTGCCAGCTCGGGAACAGGGATGGAAGCTTTCTTT CASSGTGMEAFF
TRBJ1-2 - TRBV5-6 - TGTGCCAGCAGCATCGGGACGGACCTAAAGGCCTTC CASSIGTDLKAF
TRBJ1-3 few TRBV2 TRBD1 TGTGCCAGCAGTGAACGGCTAGGGGTGACAGGGCTGATAGCTGGAAACACCATATATTTT CASSERLGVTGLIAGNTIYF
TRBJ1-2 - TRBV10-3 - TGTGCCATCAGTGATCTGGGTGGGGATCGAGGCTACACCTTC CAISDLGGDRGYTF
TRBJ1-1 - TRBV6-1 - TGTGCCAGCAGTGGAAGACGGGCGGGGGACACTGAAGCTTTCTTT CASSGRRAGDTEAFF
TRBJ2-1 - TRBV15 - TGTGCCACCAGCAGAGATGGCAGACTGTCAGGGAATGAGCAGTTCTTC CATSRDGRLSGNEQFF
TRBJ1-1 - TRBV5-1 - TGCGCCAGCAGCTTGGTGGCTGGGGGGAACACTGAAGCTTTCTTT CASSLVAGGNTEAFF
TRBJ2-1 - TRBV4-1 - TGCGCCAGCAGCCAAGGCCTGAAGGGTCCCATTTACAATGAGCAGTTCTTC CASSQGLKGPIYNEQFF
TRBJ2-5 - TRBV7-9 - TGTGCCAGCAGCTTAGGAGGCGGGAAGGAGACCCAGTACTTC CASSLGGGKETQYF
TRBJ1-5 few TRBV5-6 - TGTGCCAGCAGCTTGGGGGCTGGAGGCAATCAGCCCCAGCATTTT CASSLGAGGNQPQHF
TRBJ1-3 - TRBV20-1 - TGCACCAGTGGAGGAGGAGGCACCATATATTTT CTSGGGGTIYF
TRBJ2-5 - TRBV25-1 - TGTGCCAGCAGGGGGGATATGGGGCGGGAGACCCAGTACTTC CASRGDMGRETQYF
TRBJ1-6 once TRBV7-2 - TGTGCCAGCAGCTTAGTCGGGAATTCACCCCTCCACTTT CASSLVGNSPLHF
TRBJ2-1 - TRBV10-3 - TGTGCCATCAGTGAGTGGGACCCCCCCTACAATGAGCAGTTCTTC CAISEWDPPYNEQFF
TRBJ1-2 - TRBV2 - TGTGCCAGCAGAGGGCAGGGCTCTTCTGGCTACACCTTC CASRGQGSSGYTF
TRBJ2-3 - TRBV11-2 - TGTGCCAGCAGCTTAGGGGGCGAGGCGGCGAGCGCAGATACGCAGTATTTT CASSLGGEAASADTQYF
TRBJ2-1 - TRBV2 - TGTGCCAGCAGTCAACGTGGGAGCTCCTACAATGAGCAGTTCTTC CASSQRGSSYNEQFF
TRBJ2-5 - TRBV28 - TGTGCCAGCAGCCCTCCGGTGATCGAGACCCAGTACTTC CASSPPVIETQYF
TRBJ2-1 - TRBV7-3 TRBD2 TGTGCCAGCAGCTTAATGGAGTCCGGGACTAGCGGTCCACATGAGCAGTTCTTC CASSLMESGTSGPHEQFF
TRBJ2-1 - TRBV7-2 TRBD2 TGTGCCAGCCCCCCGGGGACTAGCCCGAGCTCCTACAATGAGCAGTTCTTC CASPPGTSPSSYNEQFF
TRBJ1-5 - TRBV29-1 - TGCAGCGTTGGCCCCGGTAGCAATCAGCCCCAGCATTTT CSVGPGSNQPQHF
TRBJ2-1 - TRBV6-5 TRBD1 TGTGCCAGCAGTTACGGGCAGGGGGAAGGCAACGAGCAGTTCTTC CASSYGQGEGNEQFF
TRBJ1-5 - TRBV5-5 - TGTGCCAGCAGCTCGGGCCCCGGTACGCCCCAGCATTTT CASSSGPGTPQHF
TRBJ2-1 few TRBV27 - TGTGCCAGCAGGGGTAGCTCCTACAATGAGCAGTTCTTC CASRGSSYNEQFF
TRBJ1-6 - TRBV9 - TGTGCCAGCAGCGTAGGAGGGGGAGGGACTAATAATTCACCCCTCCACTTT CASSVGGGGTNNSPLHF
TRBJ2-1 once TRBV18 - TGTGCCAGCTCACCAAGAGACAAGAATGAGCAGTTCTTC CASSPRDKNEQFF
TRBJ1-1 - TRBV2 TRBD1 TGTGCCAGCATCAACAGGGGACGCACTGAAGCTTTCTTT CASINRGRTEAFF
TRBJ1-5 - TRBV7-2 - TGTGCCAGCAGCTTAGACGGGGGAGCTCAGCCCCAGCATTTT CASSLDGGAQPQHF
TRBJ1-3 - TRBV18 - TGTGCCAGCTCACCAGTTCAGGCGAGCTCTGGAAACACCATATATTTT CASSPVQASSGNTIYF
TRBJ2-7 once TRBV10-2 - TGCGCCAGCGAACAGTACCCTCGGGAGCAGTACTTC CASEQYPREQYF
TRBJ2-2 - TRBV9 - TGTGCCAGCAGCCCCCGGACGAACACCGGGGAGCTGTTTTTT CASSPRTNTGELFF
TRBJ2-7 - TRBV7-2 TRBD2 TGTGCCAGCAGCTTAGTCGCGGGGGTTTCCTACGAGCAGTACTTC CASSLVAGVSYEQYF
TRBJ1-2 - TRBV7-9 TRBD1 TGTGCCAGCAGCCTCCGAGGGGCCAGGGACAGCGGTAGGGGCTACACCTTC CASSLRGARDSGRGYTF
TRBJ2-5 - TRBV5-4 - TGTGCCAGCAGCTTGGGAAGCGGCGAGACCCAGTACTTC CASSLGSGETQYF
TRBJ2-5 few TRBV4-2 TRBD2 TGTGCCAGCAGCCAAGATCTTAGCGGGGGGGCAGAGACCCAGTACTTC CASSQDLSGGAETQYF
TRBJ1-1 few TRBV11-3 - TGTGCCAGCAGCTTGGGGGGGAACACTGAAGCTTTCTTT CASSLGGNTEAFF
TRBJ1-6 - TRBV30 - TGTGCCTGGGGAGGCGCCTATAATTCACCCCTCCACTTT CAWGGAYNSPLHF
TRBJ1-2 - TRBV5-4 - TGTGCCAGCAGCCATACCGGGACGGACTATGGCTACACCTTC CASSHTGTDYGYTF
TRBJ2-7 - TRBV18 - TGTGCCAGCTCACCCGCCCGGGACGAGCAGTACTTC CASSPARDEQYF
TRBJ2-2 - TRBV5-1 TRBD1 TGCGCCAGCAGCCACGGGACAGGGGGCCCCGGGGAGCTGTTTTTT CASSHGTGGPGELFF
TRBJ1-1 - TRBV4-2 - TGTGCCAGCAGCCAAAGACAGGCCTCGAACACTGAAGCTTTCTTT CASSQRQASNTEAFF
TRBJ1-1 - TRBV28 TRBD1 TGTGCCAGCAGTTTAGGTGGGACAGTGAACACTGAAGCTTTCTTT CASSLGGTVNTEAFF
TRBJ1-4 - TRBV4-3 - TGCGCCAGCAGCCAAACGGGAACAGGGTACAATGAAAAACTGTTTTTT CASSQTGTGYNEKLFF
TRBJ1-5 - TRBV27 TRBD1 TGTGCCAGCAGTTTGTTGGGACAGAGAAGCAATCAGCCCCAGCATTTT CASSLLGQRSNQPQHF
TRBJ2-1 once TRBV7-9 TRBD2 TGTGCCAGCGGGCCAGGACTAGCGGGAAGGAGCTCCTACAATGAGCAGTTCTTC CASGPGLAGRSSYNEQFF
TRBJ2-3 - TRBV28 - TGTGCCAGCAGTTGGAGGGGTAGCACAGATACGCAGTATTTT CASSWRGSTDTQYF
TRBJ1-2 few TRBV5-1 - TGCGCCAGCAGCTTGGACAGCAAGCCCATCTATGGCTACACCTTC CASSLDSKPIYGYTF
TRBJ1-5 - TRBV30 TRBD1 TGTGCCTGGAGTTCAACAGGGGGATCTCAGCCCCAGCATTTT CAWSSTGGSQPQHF
TRBJ2-7 once TRBV11-3 - TGTGCCAGCAGCCACGGGACCGAGGGATCCTACGAGCAGTACTTC CASSHGTEGSYEQYF
TRBJ2-7 few TRBV7-8 - TGTGCCAGCAGCTTCACTAAATACGAGCAGTACTTC CASSFTKYEQYF
TRBJ1-4 - TRBV28 - TGTGCCAGCGCCTCAGCAACTAATGAAAAACTGTTTTTT CASASATNEKLFF
TRBJ2-3 once TRBV7-8 TRBD2 TGTGCCAGCAGCTTGGTGACTAGCGGGAAGACAGATACGCAGTATTTT CASSLVTSGKTDTQYF